Listed here is a single T cell receptor beta chain. These data belong to a study of quantifying T cell responses using KT2 cells. On the study more broadly: Reverse transcription used primers in the TCR alpha and beta constant regions.

The CDR3 totals 12 residues. V was cut by 4 bases and J by 4 bases, with 8 bases left in between. The germline gives CDR1 SEHNR, CDR2 FQNEAQ (reference sequence). The cDNA 3' end received a ligated oligonucleotide with a UMI. The first PCR ran roughly 4 cycles with an equimolar RC1.1 and RC1.2 beta primer mix. One entry per CDR3 protein, called by TCRdb with MiXCR from the UMI-ligation and nested PCR reads. The sample lists some 50,000 distinct CDR3 sequences; 9.5% to 13% were seen once. This rearrangement joins TRBV7-9 to TRBJ2-7; D not resolved. Material for sequencing was PBMCs spiked with cells of the T cell clone KT2. This TCR came from a human donor. CDR3 in amino acids: CASSYGRYEQYF. CDR3 nucleotide sequence: TGTGCCAGCAGCTACGGCCGGTACGAGCAGTACTTC.